These 20 T cell receptor beta chains originate from one sample sequenced in a study of OX40 agonist ivuxolimab in advanced cancers. The library came from the immunoSEQ multiplex PCR assay. The clones in this table, taken by TCRdb from immuneACCESS, are in-frame only. Not every clone is retained; where verified, under half of the shortfall comes from an unresolved V gene, and the cause of the rest is unknown. Recorded for this sample are approximately 66,000 clones; 85% of them occurred a single time. Together, the top ten hold approximately 0.81% of the sample. Here the sequenced sample was CD4+ or CD8+ T cells sorted from blood, taken in a trial of the OX40 agonist ivuxolimab. The source of these receptors is an adult with an advanced solid tumor such as melanoma, head and neck, liver or kidney cancer.

The J gene is TRBJ2-7, the V gene TRBV10-3, with D maybe TRBD1 (6 bases). This CDR3 contains 14 residues. Trimming cost V 2 bases and J 3 bases, with 11 bases left between them. Germline lookup yields CDR1 ENHRY and CDR2 SYGVKD. The CDR3 loop is CAISEGGQIYEQYF. CDR3 coding DNA: TGTGCCATCAGTGAGGGGGGCCAGATCTACGAGCAGTACTTC.

J is TRBJ1-1 and V is TRBV6-4; 7 bases are a match to TRBD1. With 8 bases clipped from V and 9 bases from J, the junction kept 15 bases outside the gene matches. This CDR3 is 14 amino acids long. Germline V lookup: CDR1 MRHNA, CDR2 SNTAGT. The CDR3, as DNA: TGTGCCAGCCGAAGAGACGGGACAGCACTCAAAGCTTTCTTT. As protein: CASRRDGTALKAFF.

DNA for the CDR3: TGTGCCAGCAGCTCCGAGGGCAGGGAGCAGTTCTTC. It yields the protein CASSSEGREQFF. The rearrangement uses TRBV7-9 and TRBJ2-1, with D possibly TRBD2 on 5 matching bases. The CDR3 extends over 12 amino acids. The germline gives CDR1 SEHNR, CDR2 FQNEAQ (reference sequence). V dropped 4 bases and J dropped 10 bases, with 11 bases sitting between them.

This clone was seen a single time. V gene TRBV2 combines with J gene TRBJ2-1, with D tentatively TRBD2 (7 bases). V lost 5 bases and J 8 bases, leaving 13 bases between the germline ends. Per the germline V gene, CDR1 is SNHLY and CDR2 is FYNNEI. This CDR3 spans 13 amino acids. The CDR3 sequence is CASSLGGLDEQFF. In nucleotides, the CDR3 is TGTGCCAGCAGTCTGGGGGGGCTCGATGAGCAGTTCTTC.

This sequence joins TRBV11-1 and TRBJ2-4; 10 bases agree with TRBD1. The CDR3 runs to 14 residues. Germline lookup yields CDR1 SGHAT and CDR2 FQDESV (reference sequence). V gave up 5 bases and J gave up 4 bases; unmatched junction bases: 2. The CDR3 DNA is TGTGCCAGCAGCAAGGACAGGGGGAAAAACATTCAGTACTTC. It codes for CASSKDRGKNIQYF.

The chain joins TRBV6-1 to TRBJ1-4; TRBD1 matches 9 bases. This CDR3 spans 14 amino acids. Per germline, CDR1 MNHNS and CDR2 SASEGT. Trimming cost V 6 bases and J 6 bases; bases outside gene matches: 5. CDR3 sequence reads: CASSDTGGDEKLFF. CDR3 DNA sequence: TGTGCCAGCAGCGATACAGGGGGCGATGAAAAACTGTTTTTT.

V is TRBV10-2 and J is TRBJ2-1; D gene uncertain. The V gene lost 8 bases and the J gene lost 7 bases, with 9 bases spanning the gap. Germline CDR1 reads WSHSY; CDR2 reads SAAADI. The CDR3 loop spans 11 amino acids. The CDR3 DNA sequence: TGCGCCAGCGCACGCCAAAATGAGCAGTTCTTC. This encodes CASARQNEQFF.

The chain carries TRBV30 and TRBJ1-5; 9 bases line up with TRBD1. The CDR3 length is 15 residues. J gave up 5 bases and V 1 base, and 6 bases lay outside the gene matches. CDR1 is GTSNPN, CDR2 SVGIG, per germline (reference sequence). The DNA of the CDR3 is TGTGCCTGGAGTGGCGGGACAGGGTGGGATCAGCCCCAGCATTTT. Protein product: CAWSGGTGWDQPQHF.

The CDR3 region has the DNA TGTGCCAGCAGCCCCGGGATTAACACCGGGGAGCTGTTTTTT. Protein sequence: CASSPGINTGELFF. The J gene is TRBJ2-2, the V gene TRBV9, with D perhaps TRBD2 (5 bases). Trimming cost V 4 bases and J 2 bases, with 9 bases left between them. CDR3 length: 14 residues. Germline V lookup: CDR1 SGDLS, CDR2 YYNGEE.

The DNA for the CDR3 is TGTGCCAGCAGTTTACAAACGGGCCGTCCGGTAGGGTATGGCTACACCTTC. Its translation: CASSLQTGRPVGYGYTF. J is TRBJ1-2 and V is TRBV28; D not resolved. CDR1 and CDR2 (germline): MDHEN, SYDVKM. V was shortened by 2 bases and J by 5 bases, with 21 bases between the two germline ends. This CDR3 is built from 17 residues.

This rearrangement joins TRBV2 to TRBJ2-5, with TRBD1 as a possible D gene (5 bases). This CDR3 is 14 amino acids long. Trimming pared 1 base from V and 5 bases from J, leaving 11 bases between. Germline V lookup: CDR1 SNHLY, CDR2 FYNNEI. CDR3 residues: CASSEVGAWETQYF. Written as DNA, the CDR3 is TGTGCCAGCAGTGAAGTAGGGGCGTGGGAGACCCAGTACTTC.

The CDR3 DNA follows: TGTGCCATCAAAGGACAGCCCAGCGGATATGGCTACACCTTC. Protein: CAIKGQPSGYGYTF. The rearrangement links TRBV10-3 to TRBJ1-2; D might be TRBD1 (6 bases). CDR1 ENHRY and CDR2 SYGVKD come from the germline V gene. Trimming took 7 bases from V and 5 from J, leaving 17 bases between them. This CDR3 has 14 residues.

The chain links TRBV9 to TRBJ1-6; D is perhaps TRBD1 (5 bases). The CDR3 has 15 residues. Germline V gene sequence: CDR1 SGDLS, CDR2 YYNGEE. Trimming took off 4 bases at V and 8 bases at J, with 16 bases between the two ends. The CDR3, as DNA: TGTGCCAGCAGCCCCGCGACGGGGCTTTATTCACCCCTCCACTTT. This translates into CASSPATGLYSPLHF.

The V gene is TRBV5-1, the J gene TRBJ1-4; 7 bases map to TRBD1. Germline lookup yields CDR1 SGHRS and CDR2 YFSETQ. The trim removed 4 bases at V and 7 bases at J, leaving 10 bases unmatched. CDR3 length: 15 amino acids. The CDR3 nucleotides are TGCGCCAGCAGCCTACGGGGGACAGCCGCTGAAAAACTGTTTTTT. Translated, it gives CASSLRGTAAEKLFF.

J is TRBJ1-1 and V is TRBV4-2, with D unclear. V lost 4 bases and J 1 base, leaving 13 bases between the germline ends. The germline CDR1 and CDR2 sequences are LGHNA and YNFKEQ. The CDR3 sequence is 15 residues long. CDR3 sequence: CASSPGDEWNTEAFF. The CDR3 DNA is TGTGCCAGCAGCCCCGGTGATGAATGGAACACTGAAGCTTTCTTT.

Remarks on this clone: At one of its ends the junction is not consistent with the germline gene, which may arise from a read error. The V call is TRBV2, the J call TRBJ2-3; the D gene is possibly TRBD2 (6 bases). The CDR3 extends over 11 amino acids. Germline V gene lookup returns CDR1 SNHLY and CDR2 FYNNEI. The CDR3 DNA follows: TGTGCCAGCGGTGAAGCGGGTACGCAGTATTTT. Protein sequence: CASGEAGTQYF.

V usage is TRBV5-1 and J usage is TRBJ1-2; a possible D gene is TRBD1 (6 bases). Per germline, CDR1 SGHRS and CDR2 YFSETQ. The length of the CDR3 is 15 residues. V lost 6 bases and J 0 bases, leaving 15 bases between the germline ends. CDR3 loop: CASTMTGSANYGYTF. The CDR3 DNA follows: TGCGCCAGCACCATGACAGGTTCAGCTAACTATGGCTACACCTTC.

The chain is built from TRBV28 and TRBJ2-3; D remains ambiguous. Trimming left V 5 bases short and J 7 bases short, with 10 bases between. In germline, CDR1 is MDHEN, CDR2 SYDVKM. CDR3 length equals 12 residues. As DNA, the CDR3 is TGTGCCAGCAGTCAGACTGGACATACGCAGTATTTT. Its protein product is CASSQTGHTQYF.

The chain uses TRBV5-1 and TRBJ2-2, with 10 bases aligning to TRBD2. This CDR3 region has 18 residues. Germline CDR1 is SGHRS and CDR2 is YFSETQ. Losses at the gene ends were 4 bases for V and 2 bases for J; bases not matched to a gene: 11. The CDR3, as DNA: TGCGCCAGCAGCGGGATCCAACTAGCGGGACGAAACACCGGGGAGCTGTTTTTT. Its translation is CASSGIQLAGRNTGELFF.

As to this clone: A read error may produce the germline difference seen at one junction end. The chain joins TRBV5-1 to TRBJ1-5; D is uncertain. This CDR3 has 13 amino acids. CDR1 and CDR2 from the germline V gene are SGHRS and YFSETQ. The CDR3: CASSLDVNQPQHF. DNA for the CDR3: TGCGCCAGCAGTTTGGATGTCAATCAGCCCCAGCATTTT.